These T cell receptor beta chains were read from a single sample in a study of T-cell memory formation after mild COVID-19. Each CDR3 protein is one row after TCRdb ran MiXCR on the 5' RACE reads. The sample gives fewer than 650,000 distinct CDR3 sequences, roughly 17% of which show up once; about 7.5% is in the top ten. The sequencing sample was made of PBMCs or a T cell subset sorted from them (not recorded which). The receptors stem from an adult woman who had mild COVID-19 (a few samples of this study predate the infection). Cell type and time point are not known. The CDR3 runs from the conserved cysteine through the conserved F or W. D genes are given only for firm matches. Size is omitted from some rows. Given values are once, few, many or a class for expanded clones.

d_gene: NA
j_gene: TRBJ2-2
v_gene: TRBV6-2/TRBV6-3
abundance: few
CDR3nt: TGTGCCTCTAACGGGGGTACCGGGGAGCTGTTTTTT
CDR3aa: CASNGGTGELFF

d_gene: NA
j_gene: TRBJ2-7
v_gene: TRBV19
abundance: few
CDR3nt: TGTGCCAGTAGCAGGGACATCCGTGAGCAGTACTTC
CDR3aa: CASSRDIREQYF

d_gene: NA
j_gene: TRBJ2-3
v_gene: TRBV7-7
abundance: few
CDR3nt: TGTGCTAGCAGCTTAGGGACCGGGACTAGCACAGATACGCAGTATTTT
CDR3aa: CASSLGTGTSTDTQYF

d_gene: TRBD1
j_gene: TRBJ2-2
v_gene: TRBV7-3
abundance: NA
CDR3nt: TGTGCCAGCAGTAGGGACAGGGCAGACACCGGGGAGCTGTTTTTT
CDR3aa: CASSRDRADTGELFF

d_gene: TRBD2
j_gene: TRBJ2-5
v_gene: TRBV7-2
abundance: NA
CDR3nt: TGTGCCAGCAGCCCCGGGCGGGGGGGCCGGGAGACCCAGTACTTC
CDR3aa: CASSPGRGGRETQYF

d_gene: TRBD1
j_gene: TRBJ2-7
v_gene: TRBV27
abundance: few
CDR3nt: TGTGCCAGCAGTCCCCGAACAGGGGAAGCCTACGAGCAGTACTTC
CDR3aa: CASSPRTGEAYEQYF

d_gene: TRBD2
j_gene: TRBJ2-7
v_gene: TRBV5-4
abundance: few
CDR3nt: TGTGCCAGCAGCTTGGGGGGGGCTAGCGGGAGCTACGAGCAGTACTTC
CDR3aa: CASSLGGASGSYEQYF

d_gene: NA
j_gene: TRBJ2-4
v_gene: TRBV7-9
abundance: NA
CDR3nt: TGTGCCAGCAGCTTAGACGGCAAAAACATTCAGTACTTC
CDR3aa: CASSLDGKNIQYF

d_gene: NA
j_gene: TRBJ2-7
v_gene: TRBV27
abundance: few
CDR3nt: TGTGCCAGCACCGTAACCGGGTCCTACGAGCAGTACTTC
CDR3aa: CASTVTGSYEQYF

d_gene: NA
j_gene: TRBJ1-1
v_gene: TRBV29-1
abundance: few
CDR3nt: TGCAGCGCCATCCCTCCCAGTGGGACTGAAGCTTTCTTT
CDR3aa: CSAIPPSGTEAFF

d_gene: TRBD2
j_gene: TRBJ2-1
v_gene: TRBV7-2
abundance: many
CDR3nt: TGTGCCAGCAGCTTAGGGGGACTAGCGGGGACGCAGTTCTTC
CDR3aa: CASSLGGLAGTQFF

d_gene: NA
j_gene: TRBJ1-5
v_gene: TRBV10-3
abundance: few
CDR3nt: TGTGCCATCAGTGAGTATCAGGGGAATCAGCCCCAGCATTTT
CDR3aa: CAISEYQGNQPQHF

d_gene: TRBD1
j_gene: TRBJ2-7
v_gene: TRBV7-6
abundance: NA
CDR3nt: TGTGCCAGCAGCTTAGGGGCGACAGGGCCTCACGAGCAGTACTTC
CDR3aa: CASSLGATGPHEQYF

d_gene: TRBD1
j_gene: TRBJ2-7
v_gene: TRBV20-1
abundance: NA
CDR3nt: TGCAGTGCGCCGGGACAGGGGCCCAACTACTTCTTC
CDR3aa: CSAPGQGPNYFF

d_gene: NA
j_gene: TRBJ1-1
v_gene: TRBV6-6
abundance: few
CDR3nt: TGTGCCAGCAGGGGGCCACCGGGACAAGAGAACACTGAAGCTTTCTTT
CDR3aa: CASRGPPGQENTEAFF

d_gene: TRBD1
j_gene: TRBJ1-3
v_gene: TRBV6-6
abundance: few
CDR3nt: TGTGCCAGCAGTTCCGGACAGGTCAGCGGAAACACCATATATTTT
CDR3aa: CASSSGQVSGNTIYF

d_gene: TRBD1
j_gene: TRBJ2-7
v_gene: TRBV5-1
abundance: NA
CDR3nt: TGCGCCAGCGGCGTGAATACAGGGGAGTACCACGAGCAGTACTTC
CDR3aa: CASGVNTGEYHEQYF

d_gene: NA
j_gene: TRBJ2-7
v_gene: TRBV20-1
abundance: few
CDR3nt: TGCAGTGCTAGAGATTACCGCCTCCTCGACGAGCAGTACTTC
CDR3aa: CSARDYRLLDEQYF

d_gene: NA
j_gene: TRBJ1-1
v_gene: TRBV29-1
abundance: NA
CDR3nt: TGCAGCGTTTCCCTCGGAAAGGGGACTGAAGCTTTCTTT
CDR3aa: CSVSLGKGTEAFF

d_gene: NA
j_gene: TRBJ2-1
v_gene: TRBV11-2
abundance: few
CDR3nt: TGTGCCAGCAGCTCACGGGGGGCAGGGAATAGTCACAATGAGCAGTTCTTC
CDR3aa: CASSSRGAGNSHNEQFF

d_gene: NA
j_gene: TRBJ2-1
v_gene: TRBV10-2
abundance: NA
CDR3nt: TGCGCCAGCAGTGGCTCCGGGACCTCGCGCACCCCGACAACATACAATGAGCAGTTCTTC
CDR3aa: CASSGSGTSRTPTTYNEQFF

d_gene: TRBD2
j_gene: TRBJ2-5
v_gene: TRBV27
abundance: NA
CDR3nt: TGTGCCAGCAGTCCTCCGACCGGGACTAGCGGCTTGGGTACCCAGTACTTC
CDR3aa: CASSPPTGTSGLGTQYF

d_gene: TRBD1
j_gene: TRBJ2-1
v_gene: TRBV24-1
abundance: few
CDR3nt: TGTGCCACCAGTGATCCGGACAGGGAGGTCGACAATGAGCAGTTCTTC
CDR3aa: CATSDPDREVDNEQFF

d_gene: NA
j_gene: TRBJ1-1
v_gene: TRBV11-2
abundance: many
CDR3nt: TGTGCCAGCAGCACAGAAACCGGGACTCCTGGGAAAGCTTTCTTT
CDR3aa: CASSTETGTPGKAFF

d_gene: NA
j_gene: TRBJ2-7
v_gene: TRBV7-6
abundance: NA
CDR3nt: TGTGCCAGCAGCCCAGGGCCGGGATCGGCCTACGAGCAGTACTTC
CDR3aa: CASSPGPGSAYEQYF

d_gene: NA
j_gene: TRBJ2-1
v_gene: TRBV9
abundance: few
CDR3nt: TGTGCCAGCAGCGTTCTAAGCGTCGGGCTTTCCTACAATGAGCAGTTCTTC
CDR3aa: CASSVLSVGLSYNEQFF

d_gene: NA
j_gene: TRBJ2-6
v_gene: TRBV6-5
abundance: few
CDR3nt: TGTGCCAGCAGTTACTTTGGCTCTGGGGCCAACGTCCTGACTTTC
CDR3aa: CASSYFGSGANVLTF

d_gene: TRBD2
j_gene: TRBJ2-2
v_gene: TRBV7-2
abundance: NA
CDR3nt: TGTGCCAGCAGCACGACTAGCGGGGGATACACCGGGGAGCTGTTTTTT
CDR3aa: CASSTTSGGYTGELFF

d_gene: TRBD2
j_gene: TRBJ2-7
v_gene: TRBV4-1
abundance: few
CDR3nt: TGCGCCAGCAGCCAAGATGCCCGGGGAGGGCTCTCCTACGAGCAGTACTTC
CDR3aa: CASSQDARGGLSYEQYF

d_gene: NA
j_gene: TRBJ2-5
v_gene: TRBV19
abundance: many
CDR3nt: TGTGCCAGTAGCAGAACGTACCAAGAGACCCAGTACTTC
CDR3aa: CASSRTYQETQYF

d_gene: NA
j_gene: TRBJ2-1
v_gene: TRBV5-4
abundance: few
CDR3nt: TGTGCCAGCAGCCAGGACGGCGTTTCCTACAATGAGCAGTTCTTC
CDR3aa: CASSQDGVSYNEQFF

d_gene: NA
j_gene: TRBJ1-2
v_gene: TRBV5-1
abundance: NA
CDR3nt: TGCGCCAGCAGCTTGGCTGGACACCTTGGAGATGGCTACACCTTC
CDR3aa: CASSLAGHLGDGYTF

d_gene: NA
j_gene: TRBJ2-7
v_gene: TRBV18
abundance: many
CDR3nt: TGTGCCAGCTCACCATTAGTCAGACCCTACGAGCAGTACTTC
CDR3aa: CASSPLVRPYEQYF

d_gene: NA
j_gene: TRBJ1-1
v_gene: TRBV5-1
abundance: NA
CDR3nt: TGCGCCAGCAGCCCGGGGTACAACACTGAAGCTTTCTTT
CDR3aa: CASSPGYNTEAFF

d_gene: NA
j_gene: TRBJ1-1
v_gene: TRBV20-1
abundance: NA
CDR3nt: TGCAGTGCCCAGGAAGGGCACACTGAAGCTTTCTTT
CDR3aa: CSAQEGHTEAFF

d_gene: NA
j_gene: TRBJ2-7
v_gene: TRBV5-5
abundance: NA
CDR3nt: TGTGCCAGCAGCTGGGGACCGACTTCCTACGAGCAGTACTTC
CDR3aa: CASSWGPTSYEQYF

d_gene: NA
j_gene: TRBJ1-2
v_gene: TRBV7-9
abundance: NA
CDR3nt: TGTGCCAGCAGCTTAGCGGACCCCCACACCTTC
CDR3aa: CASSLADPHTF

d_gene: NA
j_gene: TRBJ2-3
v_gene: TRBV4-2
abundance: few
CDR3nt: TGTGCCAGCAGCCACAGGGGGGATACAGATACGCAGTATTTT
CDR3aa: CASSHRGDTDTQYF

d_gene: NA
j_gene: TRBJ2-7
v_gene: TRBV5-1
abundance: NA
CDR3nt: TGCGCCAGCAGCCCACAGGTACCTGACGAGCAGTACTTC
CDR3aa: CASSPQVPDEQYF

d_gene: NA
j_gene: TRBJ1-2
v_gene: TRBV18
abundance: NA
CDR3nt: TGTGCCAGCTCAACGGACGGAGTATATGGCTACACCTTC
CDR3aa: CASSTDGVYGYTF

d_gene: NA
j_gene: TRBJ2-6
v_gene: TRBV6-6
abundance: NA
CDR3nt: TGTGCCAGCAGTCTCTACGGTGGACACTCCATCTCTGGGGCCAACGTCCTGACTTTC
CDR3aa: CASSLYGGHSISGANVLTF

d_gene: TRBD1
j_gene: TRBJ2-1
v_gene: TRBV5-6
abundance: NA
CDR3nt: TGTGCCAGCAGCTTAACGGGACAGGGTGCTGAGCAGTTCTTC
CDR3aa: CASSLTGQGAEQFF

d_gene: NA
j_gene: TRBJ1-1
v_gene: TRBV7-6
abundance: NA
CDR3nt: TGTGCCAGCAGCCAGCAGGGCTGGAGCACTGAAGCTTTCTTT
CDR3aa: CASSQQGWSTEAFF

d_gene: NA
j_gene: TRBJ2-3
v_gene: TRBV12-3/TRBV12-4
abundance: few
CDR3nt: TGTGCCAGCAGCCCGTATGACATCGATACGCAGTATTTT
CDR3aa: CASSPYDIDTQYF

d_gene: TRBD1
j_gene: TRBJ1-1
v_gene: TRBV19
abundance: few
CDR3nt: TGTGCCAGTAGGATTACAGGGGGGACTGAAGCTTTCTTT
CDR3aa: CASRITGGTEAFF

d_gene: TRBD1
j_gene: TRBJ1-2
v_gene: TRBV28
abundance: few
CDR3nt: TGTGCCAGCAGTTTAGGGTGGACAGGGGGCTATGGCTACACCTTC
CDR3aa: CASSLGWTGGYGYTF

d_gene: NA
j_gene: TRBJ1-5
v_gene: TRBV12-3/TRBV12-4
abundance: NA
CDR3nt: TGTGCCAGCAGTTCATCAGTACTCATGTTAGGGAAAGGTCAGCCCCAGCATTTT
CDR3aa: CASSSSVLMLGKGQPQHF

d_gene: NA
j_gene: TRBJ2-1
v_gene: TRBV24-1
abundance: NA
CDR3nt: TGTGCCACCAGTGATTTAAGGCTCCGGGACCCGCCGGGCAATGAGCAGTTCTTC
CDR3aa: CATSDLRLRDPPGNEQFF

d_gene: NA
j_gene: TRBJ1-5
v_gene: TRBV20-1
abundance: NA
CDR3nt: TGCAGTGCTAGCGATGACCCAGGGGCTGGCGGGCAGCCCCAGCATTTT
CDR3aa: CSASDDPGAGGQPQHF

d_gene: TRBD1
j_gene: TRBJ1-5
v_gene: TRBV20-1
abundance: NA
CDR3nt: TGCAGTGCACCGGACAGGGAGAGTAATCAGCCCCAGCATTTT
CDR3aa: CSAPDRESNQPQHF

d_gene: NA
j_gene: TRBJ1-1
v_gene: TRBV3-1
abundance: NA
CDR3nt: TGTGCCAGCAGCCGGTATCTCACCAGCGAAGCTTTCTTT
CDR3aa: CASSRYLTSEAFF

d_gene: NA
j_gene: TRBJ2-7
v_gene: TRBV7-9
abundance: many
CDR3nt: TGTGCCAGCAGTGGACGGTCCTACGAGCAGTACTTC
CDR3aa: CASSGRSYEQYF

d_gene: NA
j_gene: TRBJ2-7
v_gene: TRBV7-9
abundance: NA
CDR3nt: TGTGCCAGCAGCCGCGGACAGATCTACGAGCAGTACTTC
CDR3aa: CASSRGQIYEQYF

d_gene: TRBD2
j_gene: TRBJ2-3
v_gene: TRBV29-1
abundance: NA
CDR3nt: TGCAGCGTCCTCGGGACTATCCTCACAGATACGCAGTATTTT
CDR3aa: CSVLGTILTDTQYF

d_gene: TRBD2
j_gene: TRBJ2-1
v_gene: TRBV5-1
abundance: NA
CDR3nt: TGCGCCAGCAGCACCCGGACTAGCAATGAGCAGTTCTTC
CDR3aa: CASSTRTSNEQFF

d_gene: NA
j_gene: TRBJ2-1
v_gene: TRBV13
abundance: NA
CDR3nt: TGTGCCAGCAGCTCGAAACTAGCACGTCGCTACAATGAGCAGTTCTTC
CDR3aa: CASSSKLARRYNEQFF

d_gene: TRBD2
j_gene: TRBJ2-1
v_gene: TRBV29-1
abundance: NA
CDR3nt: TGCAGCGTTGATGGACTAGCGGATTCCTACAATGAGCAGTTCTTC
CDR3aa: CSVDGLADSYNEQFF

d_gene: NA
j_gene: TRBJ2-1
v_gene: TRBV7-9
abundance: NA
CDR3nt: TGTGCCAGCAGCTTACACAGTCCTTACAATGAGCAGTTCTTC
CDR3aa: CASSLHSPYNEQFF